This T cell receptor (beta chain) is from a study of CD8+ T cells in alopecia areata. In the study overall: Treatment of the treated patients consisted of oral tofacitinib, 5 to 10 mg twice daily. Using the percentage of affected scalp area, treated patients' severity was scored.

Reverse transcription of extracted RNA yielded cDNA, which provided the sequencing template. The method was immunoSEQ multiplex PCR; TCRdb's version includes in-frame clones alone and lacks a portion of them. The sample yields 90,000 to 100,000 clones, about 58% seen once. V was shortened by 6 bases and J by 5 bases, with 5 bases between the two germline ends. CDR1 SGHRS and CDR2 YFSETQ come from the germline V gene. The CDR3 runs to 10 residues. This clone was seen once. The treatment: oral pan-JAK inhibitor, 5-10 mg twice daily. The TCR sequence derives from a human donor with alopecia areata. The gene calls are TRBV5-1 and TRBJ2-5; D gene uncertain. Sequencing was performed on CD8+ T cells sorted from blood, taken at week 4, from a patient treated with tofacitinib. CDR3 loop: CASKGETQYF. DNA of the CDR3: TGCGCCAGCAAAGGGGAGACCCAGTACTTC.